The following is a T cell receptor (beta chain) sequence with its context. The record originates from a study of blood T cell repertoires in COVID-19. The length of the CDR3 is 15 residues. Trimming cost V 7 bases and J 2 bases; bases outside gene matches: 4. CDR1 LNHDA and CDR2 SQIVND come from the germline V gene (reference sequence). Sequenced by immunoSEQ multiplex PCR; TCRdb stores in-frame clones only, minus some. The table includes roughly 380,000 clones, about 91% detected once. The receptor comes from a woman in her thirties or forties with COVID-19, enrolled during active disease. The rearrangement uses TRBV19 and TRBJ1-5; 11 bases are shared with TRBD1. Sequenced material: peripheral blood. CDR3 sequence: CASMGTGGGNQPQHF. DNA of the CDR3: TGTGCCAGTATGGGGACAGGGGGGGGCAATCAGCCCCAGCATTTT.